The present T cell receptor beta chain was sequenced within a study of OX40 agonist ivuxolimab in advanced cancers. Study context: Ivuxolimab was administered intravenously to patients at 0.01 to 10 mg/kg every 2 weeks. The study's findings and limits: Those patients achieving a partial response at 0.1-3.0 mg/kg showed among the lowest clonal expansion.

Repertoires were generated with immunoSEQ multiplex PCR, while TCRdb's copy carries only in-frame clones and drops some. This sample has about 38,000 clones, with approximately 80% found just once. In its sample, this clone is medium-sized (0.01 to 0.1%). What it binds is not known. With 2 bases removed from V and 10 bases from J, the gap between germline ends came to 6 bases. The germline gives CDR1 SNHLY, CDR2 FYNNEI. The CDR3 runs to 12 residues. This sequence was found in an adult with an advanced solid tumor such as melanoma, head and neck, liver or kidney cancer. The chain couples TRBV2 to TRBJ1-6, with D unclear. This specimen was CD4+ or CD8+ T cells sorted from blood, taken in a trial of the OX40 agonist ivuxolimab. CDR3 sequence: CASSETRSPLHF. CDR3 bases: TGTGCCAGCAGTGAAACACGCTCACCCCTCCACTTT. Looking up the rest from reference TRBV2 and TRBJ1-6 gives the full variable domain: EPEVTQTPSHQVTQMGQEVILRCVPISNHLYFYWYRQILGQKVEFLVSFYNNEISEKSEIFDDQFSVERPDGSNFTLKIRSTKLEDSAMYFCASSETRSPLHFGNGTRLTVT.